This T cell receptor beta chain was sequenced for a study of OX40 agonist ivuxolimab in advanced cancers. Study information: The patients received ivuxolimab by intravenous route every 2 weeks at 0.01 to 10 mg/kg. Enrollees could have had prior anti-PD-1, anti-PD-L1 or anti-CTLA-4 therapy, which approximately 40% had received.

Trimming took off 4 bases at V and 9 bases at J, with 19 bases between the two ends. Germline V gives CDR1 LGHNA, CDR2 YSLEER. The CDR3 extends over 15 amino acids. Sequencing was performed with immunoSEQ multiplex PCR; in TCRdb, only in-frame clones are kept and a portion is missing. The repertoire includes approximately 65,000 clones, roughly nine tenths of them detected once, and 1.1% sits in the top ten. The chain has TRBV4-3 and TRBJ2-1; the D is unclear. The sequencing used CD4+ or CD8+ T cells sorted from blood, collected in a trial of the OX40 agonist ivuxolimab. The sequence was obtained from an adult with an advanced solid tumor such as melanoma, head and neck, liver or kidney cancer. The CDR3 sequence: CASSREGDSSAEQFF. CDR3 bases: TGCGCCAGCAGCCGGGAAGGCGACTCTTCGGCTGAGCAGTTCTTC.